Following are 23 T cell receptor beta chains from one sample sequenced in a study of cytomegalovirus exposure and HLA in healthy donors (dated by TCRdb to about 2017). Libraries were built with the immunoSEQ multiplex PCR assay. The source is immuneACCESS, and TCRdb retained only in-frame sequences with V and J called. Part of the clones is not carried over; for the studies checked, unresolved V genes explain less than half of this, and the remainder is unexplained. The sample table lists some 120,000 clones, 85% to 90% of them with a count of one. The ten largest clones add up to roughly 2% of the sample. The material sequenced was PBMCs. The receptors come from a woman between 18 and 29 years old in good health and CMV-seronegative.

The chain combines TRBV4-1 with TRBJ2-1, with TRBD1 matching 7 bases. The trim removed 4 bases at V and 12 bases at J, leaving 15 bases unmatched. Germline V gene data show CDR1 as MGHRA and CDR2 as YSYEKL. There are 15 residues in the CDR3. The CDR3 spells CASSPNEKGTALQFF. The CDR3 DNA reads as TGCGCCAGCAGCCCGAATGAAAAAGGGACAGCCCTGCAGTTCTTC.

V gene TRBV27 combines with J gene TRBJ1-2; TRBD1 might be the D (6 bases). The CDR3 extends over 18 amino acids. V was pared by 4 bases and J by 0 bases, with 21 bases between. Germline V gene lookup returns CDR1 MNHEY and CDR2 SMNVEV (reference sequence). The CDR3 DNA follows: TGTGCCAGCAGTTATGTAGTTACGGGGGGGGCTCCTAACTATGGCTACACCTTC. Its protein is CASSYVVTGGAPNYGYTF.

This clone was recorded once. The chain carries TRBV6-6 and TRBJ1-5; TRBD1 matches at 8 bases. Germline V gene data show CDR1 as MNHNY and CDR2 as SVGAGI (reference sequence). There are 14 residues in the CDR3. V lost 5 bases, J lost 4 bases, and 4 bases stayed unmatched. The CDR3 here is CASSETGANQPQHF. The DNA of the CDR3 is TGTGCCAGCAGTGAGACAGGGGCTAATCAGCCCCAGCATTTT.

Written as DNA, the CDR3 is TGTGCCAGCAGTTCCGGGACAGGGGGATTCAATGAGCAGTTCTTC. Protein: CASSSGTGGFNEQFF. This chain links TRBV27 with TRBJ2-1; 11 bases are a match to TRBD1. The CDR3 covers 15 residues. J gave up 6 bases and V 4 bases, and 5 bases lay outside the gene matches. Germline CDR1 reads MNHEY; CDR2 reads SMNVEV (reference sequence).

The rearrangement joins TRBV19 to TRBJ1-1; TRBD1 matches 7 bases. Per germline, CDR1 LNHDA and CDR2 SQIVND (reference sequence). The CDR3 runs to 16 residues. J lost 0 bases, V lost 6 bases, and 10 bases had no gene match. CDR3 in amino acids: CASRTTGVKLNTEAFF. CDR3 DNA: TGTGCCAGTAGGACAACAGGGGTTAAACTGAACACTGAAGCTTTCTTT.

There are a few counts of this clone. The chain employs TRBV7-8 and TRBJ1-5; possible D gene TRBD1, 6 bases. Deletions cut 1 base from V and 5 bases from J, with 18 bases between. Per the germline V gene, CDR1 is SGHVS and CDR2 is FQNEAQ. This CDR3 contains 17 residues. The CDR3 here is CASSLVGLGGLDQPQHF. CDR3 sequence (DNA): TGTGCCAGCAGCTTAGTGGGTTTAGGGGGATTGGATCAGCCCCAGCATTTT.

This chain connects TRBV9 to TRBJ1-2, with TRBD1 matching over 9 bases. Germline lookup yields CDR1 SGDLS and CDR2 YYNGEE. The CDR3 runs to 12 residues. J lost 8 bases, V lost 3 bases, and 2 bases had no gene match. CDR3 loop: CASSGGQGGYTF. Written as DNA, the CDR3 is TGTGCCAGCAGCGGGGGACAGGGAGGCTACACCTTC.

The chain links TRBV6-5 to TRBJ2-7; tentative D call: TRBD1 (6 bases). The CDR3 has 14 amino acids. CDR1 MNHEY and CDR2 SVGAGI come from the germline V gene. Trimming took 5 bases from V and 6 from J, leaving 17 bases between them. Here the CDR3 reads CASSPSDSWIEQYF. CDR3 coding DNA: TGTGCCAGCAGTCCCTCGGACAGCTGGATCGAGCAGTACTTC.

The chain joins TRBV30 to TRBJ2-7; 14 nucleotides agree with TRBD2. The ends lost 5 bases at V and 6 bases at J; junction bases unmatched: 9. CDR1 and CDR2 (germline): GTSNPN, SVGIG (reference sequence). The CDR3 extends over 15 amino acids. As DNA, the CDR3 is TGTGCCTGGGTTCGAGGGGGACTAGCGGGAGCCGAGCAGTACTTC. Residues: CAWVRGGLAGAEQYF.

In this sample, this clone turned up a few times. The chain combines TRBV9 with TRBJ2-2; 10 bases agree with TRBD2. The J segment lost 5 bases and the V segment lost 0 bases, leaving 7 bases of the junction unmatched. The germline CDR1 and CDR2 sequences are SGDLS and YYNGEE. The CDR3 is 17 amino acids. The CDR3, as DNA: TGTGCCAGCAGCGTAGCACTAGCGGGGCGAGGGACCGGGGAGCTGTTTTTT. Its translation: CASSVALAGRGTGELFF.

The chain is built from TRBV11-3 and TRBJ2-7; 7 positions agree with TRBD1. The CDR3 is 15 amino acids. The V and J ends lost 0 bases and 9 bases, in that order; junction bases with no gene match: 11. The germline V gene encodes CDR1 SGHNT and CDR2 YENEEA. The CDR3 loop reads CASSLDPGQVARQYF. In nucleotides, the CDR3 is TGTGCCAGCAGCTTAGATCCAGGACAGGTGGCGAGGCAGTACTTC.

The V call is TRBV28, the J call TRBJ2-4, with a tentative D call TRBD1 (7 bases). The germline V and J ends were trimmed by 8 bases and 0 bases, with 14 bases remaining between them. Germline lookup yields CDR1 MDHEN and CDR2 SYDVKM. This CDR3 spans 15 amino acids. The CDR3 loop is CASQPGGGAKNIQYF. The CDR3 coding sequence is TGTGCCAGCCAACCAGGGGGAGGAGCCAAAAACATTCAGTACTTC. The full variable domain, rest sourced from reference TRBV28 and TRBJ2-4, is DVKVTQSSRYLVKRTGEKVFLECVQDMDHENMFWYRQDPGLGLRLIYFSYDVKMKEKGDIPEGYSVSREKKERFSLILESASTNQTSMYLCASQPGGGAKNIQYFGAGTRLSVL.

This chain links TRBV6-1 with TRBJ1-4, with TRBD1 matching 9 bases. Germline lookup yields CDR1 MNHNS and CDR2 SASEGT. CDR3 length: 15 amino acids. V trimming: 3 bases; J trimming: 5 bases; junction bases outside the gene matches: 4. CDR3 sequence reads: CASSDTGTGNEKLFF. CDR3 sequence (DNA): TGTGCCAGCAGTGACACCGGGACAGGGAATGAAAAACTGTTTTTT.

The rearrangement joins TRBV10-3 to TRBJ1-5, with D tentatively TRBD1 (6 bases). Trimming took off 2 bases at V and 4 bases at J, with 6 bases between the two ends. The CDR3 is 13 residues long. The germline V gene has CDR1 ENHRY and CDR2 SYGVKD. CDR3 DNA: TGTGCCATCAGTGAGACAGGGAATCAGCCCCAGCATTTT. Its translation: CAISETGNQPQHF.

V is TRBV5-4 and J is TRBJ1-6, with a possible D match to TRBD1 (6 bases). Trimming took 5 bases from V and 5 from J, leaving 8 bases between them. In germline, CDR1 is SGHNT, CDR2 YYREEE (reference sequence). The length of the CDR3 is 13 residues. CDR3 bases: TGTGCCAGCAGACAGGGCCATAATTCACCCCTCCACTTT. Its translation is CASRQGHNSPLHF.

This chain joins TRBV5-1 and TRBJ2-1; 9 positions match TRBD1. This CDR3 comprises 16 residues. Germline V lookup: CDR1 SGHRS, CDR2 YFSETQ. Trimming removed 3 bases from V and 4 bases from J; junction bases left unmatched: 8. CDR3: CASSSLDRGGYNEQFF. CDR3 DNA sequence: TGCGCCAGCAGCTCTCTGGACAGGGGTGGATACAATGAGCAGTTCTTC.

The chain is built from TRBV28 and TRBJ2-1; 8 positions agree with TRBD2. The junction had 5 bases not matched to a gene; V was cut back by 4 bases and J by 0 bases. Germline lookup yields CDR1 MDHEN and CDR2 SYDVKM. This CDR3 has 16 residues. CDR3 sequence reads: CASSSLSGSSYNEQFF. CDR3 sequence (DNA): TGTGCCAGCAGTTCACTAAGCGGGAGCTCCTACAATGAGCAGTTCTTC.

V is TRBV15 and J is TRBJ2-7; 8 bases align to TRBD2. Trimming took 0 bases from V and 6 from J; bases not matched to a gene: 7. The germline CDR1 and CDR2 sequences are LNHNV and YYDKDF (reference sequence). This CDR3 is 15 amino acids long. The CDR3 DNA follows: TGTGCCACCAGCAGAGAGCGAACCGGGAGGGCCGAGCAGTACTTC. Its translation is CATSRERTGRAEQYF.

The rearrangement uses TRBV6-5 and TRBJ1-3; possibly TRBD1 for D (5 bases). The CDR3 contains 16 residues. Germline V gene lookup returns CDR1 MNHEY and CDR2 SVGAGI. V was clipped by 0 bases and J by 4 bases, with 13 bases between them. CDR3: CASSYSWGGAGNTIYF. In nucleotides, the CDR3 is TGTGCCAGCAGTTACTCGTGGGGGGGTGCAGGAAACACCATATATTTT.

The chain couples TRBV28 to TRBJ2-5; D might be TRBD1 (6 bases). CDR1 MDHEN and CDR2 SYDVKM come from the germline V gene. V was clipped by 3 bases and J by 2 bases, with 22 bases between them. This CDR3 has 18 amino acids. CDR3 loop: CASSLLRSTGTGQETQYF. Here the CDR3 DNA reads TGTGCCAGCAGTTTGCTGAGGAGTACAGGGACGGGGCAAGAGACCCAGTACTTC. Combining the CDR3 with reference TRBV28 and TRBJ2-5 gives the whole variable domain DVKVTQSSRYLVKRTGEKVFLECVQDMDHENMFWYRQDPGLGLRLIYFSYDVKMKEKGDIPEGYSVSREKKERFSLILESASTNQTSMYLCASSLLRSTGTGQETQYFGPGTRLLVL.

This clone was recorded once. Other DNA sequences within the sample encode an identical CDR3. This sequence joins TRBV28 and TRBJ1-2, with D maybe TRBD1 (5 bases). This CDR3 region has 12 residues. Germline CDR1 MDHEN, CDR2 SYDVKM. V lost 2 bases to trimming and J lost 5 bases, with 6 bases between them. CDR3 in amino acids: CASSLRGYGYTF. Written as DNA, the CDR3 is TGTGCCAGCAGTTTACGGGGGTATGGCTACACCTTC.

The V gene is TRBV27, the J gene TRBJ2-2, with D possibly being TRBD1 (5 bases). From germline, CDR1 is MNHEY and CDR2 SMNVEV (reference sequence). Trimming cost V 8 bases and J 6 bases, with 7 bases left between them. The CDR3 sequence is 11 residues long. The CDR3 coding sequence is TGTGCCAGCCAGGGCTCCGGGGAGCTGTTTTTT. It is translated as CASQGSGELFF.

This chain connects TRBV27 to TRBJ2-1; the match to TRBD1 covers 9 bases. Germline values: CDR1 MNHEY, CDR2 SMNVEV (reference sequence). This CDR3 region has 14 residues. V was clipped by 2 bases and J by 9 bases; unmatched bases: 5. The CDR3 protein is CASSLIQGASEQFF. The CDR3 coding sequence is TGTGCCAGCAGTTTAATACAGGGGGCAAGTGAGCAGTTCTTC.